This T cell receptor (beta chain) appears in the sequencing data of a study of beta chain features in type 1 diabetes (dated 2018 in TCRdb). For the study in its entirety: Mean age, gender distribution, total cell number and subset yield did not differ between patients and healthy donors. Naive and central memory subsets were obtained from all 28 donors, but regulatory and stem cell-like memory subsets were isolated from only 8 patients and roughly eight healthy donors. In the study, recently diagnosed type 1 diabetes patients and matched healthy donors were compared on the TCRB repertoires of their sorted circulating CD4+ T cell subsets. A total of 100 million to 110 million sorted cells were examined across all samples, and a strong correlation was observed between cell number per subset and RNA yield. Study-wide conclusions, independent of this receptor: At VDJ recombination sites, patients with type 1 diabetes made fewer insertions and deleted more nucleotides, a pattern implying thymic rearrangement abnormalities. Because the HLA sub-analyses included only small numbers of individuals, any influence of HLA type on TCRB rearrangement was left unresolved. Naive, central memory and regulatory TCRB repertoires appeared more similar among patients than among healthy donors. Type 1 diabetes patients showed a moderate but significant shortening of TCRB CDR3 length in all four CD4+ subsets. Because cDNA was sequenced instead of genomic DNA, activated cells with high expression could be over-represented, although the groups did not differ in activation or CD3 levels. PCR may preferentially amplify shorter templates, but because patient and control samples were amplified and corrected together, any resulting skew would affect both groups equally.

Regarding this clone: The antigen it recognizes is unknown. It may be a read error: a sequence one base away is much more abundant.

Each donor gave one peripheral blood draw, averaging roughly 100 mL, which was collected into heparinised tubes. A BD FACSAria II and a panel including CD45RO, CCR7, CD25, CD127, CD95 and CD27 were used to sort naive, central memory, regulatory and stem cell-like memory CD4+ T cells. Every sorted population had a purity above 95%. Right away, PBMCs were isolated by Lymphoprep density gradient centrifugation and were stained directly, with no culture step. Samples were stained and sorted in pairs, with one healthy donor and one patient per experiment, so that batch effects were minimized. CDR1 and CDR2 (MNHEY, SVGAGI) derive from the germline V gene. There are 11 amino acids in the CDR3, from cysteine to phenylalanine inclusive. CDR3 DNA only is kept here, 33 bases in frame from base 1. V loses 7 bases of germline sequence and J loses 1 base, and the interval between the two ends is 4 bases. The entire amount of isolated RNA was reverse transcribed using the High Capacity cDNA Reverse Transcription Kit, so the sequenced TCRB transcripts were expressed ones. Deep immunoSEQ sequencing was performed on naive, central memory and regulatory T cell samples, with an average of roughly 3.5 million total reads per sample. After sorted cells were lysed in RLT buffer, RNA was extracted with DNase-treated RNeasy Micro or Mini kits, with the choice depending on cell number. To prevent cross-contamination, each cell subset was processed individually, whereas patient and healthy donor samples were processed jointly. TCRB sequences were amplified from cDNA with the immunoSEQ multiplex PCR, producing 87-bp fragments spanning the CDR3 region. Sequencing of the amplicons was done on the Illumina HiSeq platform. For the original study's pipeline: Synthetic template baselines were used to correct PCR bias computationally, reads within Hamming distance 2 were collapsed together, and singletons that could not be merged were discarded. Reads were aligned against IMGT to assign V, D and J genes, CDR3 length and insertions or deletions at six rearrangement sites. Within each subset, clonotype counts were normalized to sorted cell number, and only after that were true diversity and Gini coefficients computed with the tcR R package. Repertoire sharing was quantified using the overlap coefficient calculated on TCRB nucleotide sequences. TCRdb retrieved this table from immuneACCESS and kept in-frame rearrangements only. Not all clones are present; in checked studies, unresolved V genes account for under half, and no reason is known for the remainder. The V and J calls and clone size are taken from that table; D and trimming were inferred from the DNA. This sample lists fewer than 350,000 clones; about 8% were detected once. The top ten clones comprise 0.9% to 1.2% of the sample.

Sequenced input: central memory CD4+ T cells from blood. This sequence uses TRBV6-5 and TRBJ1-1; the D gene cannot be resolved reliably. The clonotype originates from a woman aged 18-29 years in good health. At the DNA level, the sequence is TGTGCCAGCACATCGAACACTGAAGCTTTCTTT. Its protein product is CASTSNTEAFF.